Each of the 23 T cell receptor beta chains below was sequenced from the same sample in a study of cytomegalovirus exposure and HLA in healthy donors. The PCR employed 60 Vbeta primers together with 13 Jbeta primers. Profiled with immunoSEQ multiplex PCR; TCRdb holds only in-frame clones, not every one. The sample shows more than 110,000 clones, less than 85% of them seen only once. Sequenced: PBMCs. All receptors come from a woman aged 50 to 60 in good health and CMV-seropositive.

V and J are TRBV11-3 and TRBJ2-2, with 9 bases lining up with TRBD2. Trimming cost V 3 bases and J 6 bases; bases outside gene matches: 5. The V gene's germline CDR1 is SGHNT and CDR2 YENEEA. The CDR3 contains 15 residues. The CDR3 region is CASSFRTSDAGELFF. The CDR3 nucleotides are TGTGCCAGCAGCTTTCGGACTAGCGATGCCGGGGAGCTGTTTTTT.

V and J are TRBV7-2 and TRBJ1-5; TRBD1 matches at 7 bases. The CDR3 loop spans 15 amino acids. V trimming: 2 bases; J trimming: 4 bases; junction bases outside the gene matches: 5. Germline V lookup: CDR1 SGHTA, CDR2 FQGNSA. The CDR3 is CASSLSQGGNQPQHF. CDR3 bases: TGTGCCAGCAGCTTAAGCCAGGGGGGAAATCAGCCCCAGCATTTT.

In this sample, this clone turned up a few times. One end of the junction is discordant with germline, which a read error may explain. The chain couples TRBV7-7 to TRBJ2-7; the D gene is possibly TRBD2 (5 bases). Germline CDR1 and CDR2: SSHAT and FNYEAQ (reference sequence). The CDR3 contains 14 residues. The DNA for the CDR3 is TGTGCTAGCAGCGGCGGTGTCCTCCTAGGCGAGCAGTACTTC. Translated: CASSGGVLLGEQYF.

The gene calls are TRBV2 and TRBJ2-3; tentatively, D is TRBD1 (5 bases). V dropped 0 bases and J dropped 2 bases, with 6 bases sitting between them. The CDR3 is 14 residues long. CDR1 and CDR2 from the germline V gene are SNHLY and FYNNEI. The chain's CDR3 is CASSEATATDTQYF. The CDR3 DNA sequence: TGTGCCAGCAGTGAAGCGACAGCCACAGATACGCAGTATTTT.

The chain couples TRBV11-3 to TRBJ1-1; the match to TRBD1 covers 8 bases. This CDR3 is built from 15 residues. V shed 5 bases, J shed 2 bases, and the junction held 7 bases outside the gene matches. CDR1 SGHNT and CDR2 YENEEA come from the germline V gene. The CDR3 sequence is CASSSSGTGNTEAFF. The DNA for the CDR3 is TGTGCCAGCAGCAGTTCCGGGACAGGTAACACTGAAGCTTTCTTT.

The chain joins TRBV30 to TRBJ1-1; a possible D gene is TRBD1 (6 bases). In germline, CDR1 is GTSNPN, CDR2 SVGIG (reference sequence). V lost 4 bases to trimming and J lost 2 bases, with 29 bases between them. The CDR3 is 19 amino acids. As DNA, the CDR3 is TGTGCCTGGACCCGCGGACAGCTACTCTACAGTGAATATAACACTGAAGCTTTCTTT. Its translation: CAWTRGQLLYSEYNTEAFF.

This clone was seen a few times. J is TRBJ1-5 and V is TRBV19; TRBD1 matches 7 bases. This CDR3 is 15 amino acids long. V was pared by 6 bases and J by 2 bases, with 7 bases of the junction left unmatched. Germline CDR1 LNHDA, CDR2 SQIVND (reference sequence). CDR3 sequence reads: CASSSDREGNQPQHF. The CDR3, as DNA: TGTGCCAGTAGCTCAGACAGGGAGGGCAATCAGCCCCAGCATTTT.

This chain links TRBV29-1 with TRBJ1-2, with 10 nucleotides matching TRBD1. This CDR3 has 15 residues. J gave up 3 bases and V 6 bases, and 10 bases lay outside the gene matches. CDR1 and CDR2 (germline): SQVTM, ANQGSEA. CDR3 bases: TGCAGCGTCGGATCTTCGACAGGGGGCGACTATGGCTACACCTTC. Its translation is CSVGSSTGGDYGYTF.

This sequence joins TRBV30 and TRBJ2-7, with D unclear. CDR1 and CDR2 (germline): GTSNPN, SVGIG (reference sequence). The CDR3 spans 14 residues. Trimming pared 4 bases from V and 0 bases from J, leaving 13 bases between. CDR3 bases: TGTGCCTGGAACTTAGCCCGCAGCTCCTACGAGCAGTACTTC. Protein sequence: CAWNLARSSYEQYF.

Points on this clone: This specimen includes other DNA sequences encoding the same CDR3. This sequence joins TRBV18 and TRBJ1-5; D is unresolved. Germline V gene sequence: CDR1 KGHSH, CDR2 LQKENI. Trimming removed 1 base at V and 0 bases at J, with 7 bases between. CDR3 size: 15 residues. CDR3 nucleotides: TGTGCCAGCTCACCACTGAGGGATAGCAATCAGCCCCAGCATTTT. Translating it yields CASSPLRDSNQPQHF.

The V call is TRBV7-9, the J call TRBJ2-3; the D is unclear. This CDR3 is 12 amino acids long. Germline CDR1 reads SEHNR; CDR2 reads FQNEAQ (reference sequence). V was trimmed by 3 bases and J by 5 bases, leaving 6 bases between them. The CDR3 sequence: CASSFSVDTQYF. The DNA of the CDR3 is TGTGCCAGCAGCTTTTCGGTAGATACGCAGTATTTT.

The chain joins TRBV9 to TRBJ1-1, with 9 bases matching TRBD1. The CDR3 is 15 residues long. Germline values: CDR1 SGDLS, CDR2 YYNGEE. V trimming: 3 bases; J trimming: 2 bases; junction bases outside the gene matches: 5. CDR3 coding DNA: TGTGCCAGCAGCGCGCAGGGACAGGGAAACACTGAAGCTTTCTTT. Translating it yields CASSAQGQGNTEAFF.

The chain is built from TRBV2 and TRBJ2-5, with TRBD2 matching 8 bases. V was clipped by 7 bases and J by 0 bases; unmatched bases: 4. The CDR3 is 14 amino acids. Germline CDR1 and CDR2: SNHLY and FYNNEI. CDR3 loop: CASTGGAHQETQYF. The CDR3 DNA reads TGTGCCAGCACGGGGGGGGCCCACCAAGAGACCCAGTACTTC.

This clone was picked up a small number of times. V gene TRBV9 combines with J gene TRBJ2-3; 9 bases agree with TRBD1. Unmatched junction bases numbered 5, after V lost 3 bases and J lost 3 bases. This CDR3 is built from 15 residues. Germline CDR1 SGDLS, CDR2 YYNGEE. The CDR3 DNA is TGTGCCAGCAGCGACCGACAGGGGGGAACAGATACGCAGTATTTT. This encodes CASSDRQGGTDTQYF. Combining the CDR3 with reference TRBV9 and TRBJ2-3 gives the whole variable domain DSGVTQTPKHLITATGQRVTLRCSPRSGDLSVYWYQQSLDQGLQFLIQYYNGEERAKGNILERFSAQQFPDLHSELNLSSLELGDSALYFCASSDRQGGTDTQYFGPGTRLTVL.

The chain links TRBV6-5 to TRBJ2-4; tentatively, D is TRBD2 (6 bases). V lost 10 bases and J lost 4, with 20 bases in between. CDR1 MNHEY and CDR2 SVGAGI come from the germline V gene. The CDR3 length is 15 residues. This chain's CDR3 is CATQGGEESKNIQYF. The DNA for the CDR3 is TGTGCCACCCAAGGAGGGGAGGAATCTAAAAACATTCAGTACTTC.

This rearrangement joins TRBV4-2 to TRBJ2-3; 9 bases agree with TRBD2. The CDR3 has 16 amino acids. V lost 1 base to trimming and J lost 4 bases; unmatched junction nucleotides: 6. CDR1 is LGHNA, CDR2 YNFKEQ, per germline. Here the CDR3 reads CASSQVQGLAPDTQYF. Here the CDR3 DNA reads TGTGCCAGCAGCCAAGTGCAGGGACTAGCCCCAGATACGCAGTATTTT.

The chain combines TRBV5-1 with TRBJ2-1; 7 nucleotides match TRBD1. From germline, CDR1 is SGHRS and CDR2 YFSETQ. V lost 4 bases, J lost 4 bases, and 11 bases stayed unmatched. The CDR3 runs 16 residues. For the CDR3, the DNA is TGCGCCAGCAGCCGCTCAGGACAGGATCGATACAATGAGCAGTTCTTC. This encodes CASSRSGQDRYNEQFF.

The gene calls are TRBV28 and TRBJ2-7; 8 bases fit TRBD2. The CDR3 spans 15 residues. The V gene end was trimmed by 1 base and the J gene end by 0 bases; junction bases not matched to a gene: 2. Looked up from germline, CDR1 is MDHEN and CDR2 is SYDVKM. The CDR3 is CASSLSLADSYEQYF. The DNA of the CDR3 is TGTGCCAGCAGTTTATCACTAGCGGACTCCTACGAGCAGTACTTC.

The chain couples TRBV6-5 to TRBJ1-6; D gene ambiguous. The ends were cut back, 8 bases at V and 7 bases at J, with 12 bases in the middle. Germline CDR1 MNHEY, CDR2 SVGAGI. CDR3 length: 13 amino acids. For the CDR3, the DNA is TGTGCCAGCTCAAAAAGCGGCAATTCACCCCTCCACTTT. Protein product: CASSKSGNSPLHF.

The genes are TRBV5-1 and TRBJ2-3; TRBD2 aligns across 9 bases. The CDR3 is 12 residues long. V lost 4 bases and J lost 6; bases outside the gene matches: 0. Germline loops: CDR1 SGHRS, CDR2 YFSETQ. The CDR3 region has the DNA TGCGCCAGCAGCGCGGGGGGGGATACGCAGTATTTT. It encodes CASSAGGDTQYF.

J is TRBJ2-3 and V is TRBV4-3; 9 bases fit TRBD2. Germline V gene data show CDR1 as LGHNA and CDR2 as YSLEER. Unmatched junction bases numbered 6, after V lost 0 bases and J lost 2 bases. This CDR3 contains 17 residues. CDR3 coding DNA: TGCGCCAGCAGCCAAGATATGCGGGGGGGAAACACAGATACGCAGTATTTT. Its protein is CASSQDMRGGNTDTQYF.

This clone has more than one count but fewer than ten. The rearrangement joins TRBV7-2 to TRBJ2-1; 8 nucleotides match TRBD2. This CDR3 is built from 17 residues. The V and J ends lost 5 bases and 1 base, in that order; junction bases with no gene match: 10. Germline-derived CDR1 and CDR2 are SGHTA and FQGNSA. The CDR3 coding sequence is TGTGCCAGCAGCCTGAATAGCGGGGCGTATTCCTACAATGAGCAGTTCTTC. Protein sequence: CASSLNSGAYSYNEQFF.

The V and J genes are TRBV5-1 and TRBJ2-5; D may be TRBD1 (5 bases). This CDR3 is 12 amino acids long. The V and J ends lost 0 bases and 7 bases respectively, with 7 bases between them. Germline values: CDR1 SGHRS, CDR2 YFSETQ. The CDR3 loop reads CASSLEGPTQYF. In DNA, the CDR3 is TGCGCCAGCAGCTTGGAGGGGCCGACCCAGTACTTC.